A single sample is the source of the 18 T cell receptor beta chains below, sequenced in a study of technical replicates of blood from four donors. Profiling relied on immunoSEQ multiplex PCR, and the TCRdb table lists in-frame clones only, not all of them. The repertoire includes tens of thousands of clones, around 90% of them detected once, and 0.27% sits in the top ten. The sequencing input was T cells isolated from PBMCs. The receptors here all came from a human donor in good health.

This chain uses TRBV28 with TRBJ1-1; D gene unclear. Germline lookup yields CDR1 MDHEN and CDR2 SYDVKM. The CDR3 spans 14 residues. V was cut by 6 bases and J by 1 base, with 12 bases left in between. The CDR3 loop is CASSPTTANTEAFF. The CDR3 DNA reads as TGTGCCAGCAGCCCTACCACAGCGAACACTGAAGCTTTCTTT.

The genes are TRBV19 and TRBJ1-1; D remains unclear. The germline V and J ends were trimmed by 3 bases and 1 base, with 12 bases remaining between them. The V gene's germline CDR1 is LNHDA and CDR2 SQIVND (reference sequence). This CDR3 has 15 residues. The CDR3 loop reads CASSILRGKNTEAFF. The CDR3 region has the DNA TGTGCCAGTAGTATTCTCCGGGGTAAGAACACTGAAGCTTTCTTT. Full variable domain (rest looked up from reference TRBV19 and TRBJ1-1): DGGITQSPKYLFRKEGQNVTLSCEQNLNHDAMYWYRQDPGQGLRLIYYSQIVNDFQKGDIAEGYSVSREKKESFPLTVTSAQKNPTAFYLCASSILRGKNTEAFFGQGTRLTVV.

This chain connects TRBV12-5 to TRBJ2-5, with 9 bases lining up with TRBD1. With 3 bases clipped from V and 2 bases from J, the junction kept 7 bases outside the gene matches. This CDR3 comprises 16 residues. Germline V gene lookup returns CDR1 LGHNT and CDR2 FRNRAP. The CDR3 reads CASGFIGQGPQETQYF. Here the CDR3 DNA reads TGTGCTAGTGGTTTTATAGGACAGGGGCCTCAAGAGACCCAGTACTTC.

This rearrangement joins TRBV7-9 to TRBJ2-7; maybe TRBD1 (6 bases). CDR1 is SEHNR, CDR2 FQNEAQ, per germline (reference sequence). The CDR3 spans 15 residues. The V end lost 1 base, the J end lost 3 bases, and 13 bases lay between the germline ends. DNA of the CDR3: TGTGCCAGCAGCTTAGTGTCAGGGGCAGGCTACGAGCAGTACTTC. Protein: CASSLVSGAGYEQYF.

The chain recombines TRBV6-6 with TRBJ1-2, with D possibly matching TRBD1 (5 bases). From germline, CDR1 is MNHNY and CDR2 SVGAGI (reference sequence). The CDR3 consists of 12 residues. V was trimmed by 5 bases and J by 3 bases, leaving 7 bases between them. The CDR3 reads CASSKTDYGYTF. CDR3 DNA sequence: TGTGCCAGCAGTAAGACAGACTATGGCTACACCTTC.

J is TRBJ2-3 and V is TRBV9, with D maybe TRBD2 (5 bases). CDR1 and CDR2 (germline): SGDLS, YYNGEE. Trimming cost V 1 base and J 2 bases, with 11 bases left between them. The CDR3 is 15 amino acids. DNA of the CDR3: TGTGCCAGCAGCGTAAGCGGACCAGTCACAGATACGCAGTATTTT. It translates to CASSVSGPVTDTQYF.

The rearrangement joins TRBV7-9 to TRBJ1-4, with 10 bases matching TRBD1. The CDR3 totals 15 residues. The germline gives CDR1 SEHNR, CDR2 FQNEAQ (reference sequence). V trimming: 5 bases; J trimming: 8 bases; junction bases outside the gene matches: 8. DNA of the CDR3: TGTGCCAGCAGCCCGGGACAGGGGCTTGGCGAAAAACTGTTTTTT. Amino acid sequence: CASSPGQGLGEKLFF. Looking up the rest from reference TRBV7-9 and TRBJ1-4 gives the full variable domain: DTGVSQNPRHKITKRGQNVTFRCDPISEHNRLYWYRQTLGQGPEFLTYFQNEAQLEKSRLLSDRFSAERPKGSFSTLEIQRTEQGDSAMYLCASSPGQGLGEKLFFGSGTQLSVL.

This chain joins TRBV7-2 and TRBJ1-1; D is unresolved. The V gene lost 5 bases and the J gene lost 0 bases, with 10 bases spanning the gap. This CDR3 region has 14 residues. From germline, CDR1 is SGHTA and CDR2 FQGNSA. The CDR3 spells CASSPELVNTEAFF. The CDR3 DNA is TGTGCCAGCAGCCCGGAGCTAGTGAACACTGAAGCTTTCTTT.

CDR3: CASSRGTGQQYTEAFF. Here the CDR3 DNA reads TGTGCCAGCAGCCGGGGGACGGGACAGCAGTACACTGAAGCTTTCTTT. The chain uses TRBV5-4 and TRBJ1-1; 7 bases align to TRBD1. Germline V gene sequence: CDR1 SGHNT, CDR2 YYREEE (reference sequence). V lost 4 bases to trimming and J lost 3 bases; unmatched junction nucleotides: 12. CDR3 length: 16 amino acids.

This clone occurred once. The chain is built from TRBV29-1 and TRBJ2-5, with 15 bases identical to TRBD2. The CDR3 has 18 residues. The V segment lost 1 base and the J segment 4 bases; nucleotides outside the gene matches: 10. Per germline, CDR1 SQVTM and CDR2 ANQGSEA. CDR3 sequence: CSVEGGTSGGPPAETQYF. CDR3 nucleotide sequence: TGCAGCGTTGAAGGAGGGACTAGCGGGGGGCCACCTGCAGAGACCCAGTACTTC.

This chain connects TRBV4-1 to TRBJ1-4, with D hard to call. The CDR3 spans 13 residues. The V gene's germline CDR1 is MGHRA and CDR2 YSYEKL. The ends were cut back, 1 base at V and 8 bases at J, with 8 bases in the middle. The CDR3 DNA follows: TGCGCCAGCAGCCAAGTTCGTCCGGAAAAACTGTTTTTT. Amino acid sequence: CASSQVRPEKLFF.

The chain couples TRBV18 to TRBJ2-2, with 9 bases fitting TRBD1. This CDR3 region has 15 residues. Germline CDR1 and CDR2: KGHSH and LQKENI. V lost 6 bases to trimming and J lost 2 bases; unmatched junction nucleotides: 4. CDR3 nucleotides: TGTGCCAGCTCGGCGACAGGGGGTAACACCGGGGAGCTGTTTTTT. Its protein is CASSATGGNTGELFF.

CDR3 DNA sequence: TGTGCCATAAGTCGAGCGAAAACCTACGAGCAGTACTTC. This translates into CAISRAKTYEQYF. The chain combines TRBV6-1 with TRBJ2-7; no definite D call. CDR1 MNHNS and CDR2 SASEGT come from the germline V gene. This CDR3 spans 13 amino acids. V was cut by 10 bases and J by 2 bases, with 15 bases left in between.

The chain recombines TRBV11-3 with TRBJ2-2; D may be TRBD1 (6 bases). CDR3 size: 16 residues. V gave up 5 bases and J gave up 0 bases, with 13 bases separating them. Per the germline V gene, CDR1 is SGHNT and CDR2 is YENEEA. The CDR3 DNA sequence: TGTGCCAGCAGCCTCGGGTACAGGGCGAACACCGGGGAGCTGTTTTTT. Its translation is CASSLGYRANTGELFF.

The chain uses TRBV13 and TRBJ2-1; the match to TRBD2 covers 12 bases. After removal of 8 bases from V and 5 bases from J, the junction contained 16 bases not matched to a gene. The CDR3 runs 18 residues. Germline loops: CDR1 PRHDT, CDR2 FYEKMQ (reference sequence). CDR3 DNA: TGTGCCAGCTATCTTTTCTTGACTAGCGGGAGATCCGACAATGAGCAGTTCTTC. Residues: CASYLFLTSGRSDNEQFF.

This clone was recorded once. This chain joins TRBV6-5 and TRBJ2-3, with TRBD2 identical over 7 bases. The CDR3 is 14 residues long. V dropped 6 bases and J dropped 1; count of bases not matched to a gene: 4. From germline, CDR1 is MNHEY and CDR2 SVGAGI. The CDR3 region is CASSRLARTDTQYF. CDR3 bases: TGTGCCAGCAGCAGACTAGCCCGCACAGATACGCAGTATTTT.

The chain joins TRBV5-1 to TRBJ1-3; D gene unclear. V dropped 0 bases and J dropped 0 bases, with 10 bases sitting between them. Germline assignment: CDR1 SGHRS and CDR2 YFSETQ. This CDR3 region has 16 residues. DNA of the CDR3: TGCGCCAGCAGCTTGGAACCTACGTCCTCTGGAAACACCATATATTTT. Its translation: CASSLEPTSSGNTIYF.

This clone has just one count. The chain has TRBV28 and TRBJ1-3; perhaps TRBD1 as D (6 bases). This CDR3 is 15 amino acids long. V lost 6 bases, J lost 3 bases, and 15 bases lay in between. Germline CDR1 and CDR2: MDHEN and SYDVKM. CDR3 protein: CASRYLRGFGNTIYF. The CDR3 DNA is TGTGCCAGCAGGTACCTCAGGGGATTTGGAAACACCATATATTTT.